Following are 15 T cell receptor beta chains from one sample sequenced in a study of blood T cell repertoires in COVID-19. Clones were sequenced by immunoSEQ multiplex PCR, and TCRdb holds only the in-frame ones, with some missing. The sample has 200,000 to 300,000 clones, 88% seen once. The sample comprised peripheral blood. The receptor source for this set is a human donor in a cohort sampled during active COVID-19.

Written as DNA, the CDR3 is TGTGCCAGCAGCTTGGGTACAGGGCGTAACTATGGCTACACCTTC. It encodes CASSLGTGRNYGYTF. The rearrangement links TRBV5-6 to TRBJ1-2, with D perhaps matching TRBD1 (6 bases). CDR1 and CDR2 from the germline V gene are SGHDT and YYEEEE. Trimming removed 0 bases at V and 1 base at J, with 10 bases between. This CDR3 contains 15 residues.

This chain links TRBV7-9 with TRBJ1-3; perhaps TRBD1 as D (6 bases). The CDR3 has 15 amino acids. V was cut by 1 base and J by 1 base, with 8 bases left in between. The V gene's germline CDR1 is SEHNR and CDR2 FQNEAQ (reference sequence). CDR3 residues: CASSLGQGSGNTIYF. CDR3 DNA sequence: TGTGCCAGCAGCTTAGGTCAGGGGTCTGGAAACACCATATATTTT.

The rearrangement links TRBV7-2 to TRBJ2-7; 12 positions agree with TRBD2. Germline assignment: CDR1 SGHTA and CDR2 FQGNSA. This CDR3 region has 15 residues. V was clipped by 4 bases and J by 3 bases; unmatched bases: 4. CDR3 bases: TGTGCCAGCAGCTGGACTAGCGGGAAGGTCTACGAGCAGTACTTC. This sequence encodes CASSWTSGKVYEQYF.

This sequence joins TRBV7-8 and TRBJ2-5; tentatively, D is TRBD1 (6 bases). The CDR3 contains 13 residues. Germline values: CDR1 SGHVS, CDR2 FQNEAQ. Trimming took off 1 base at V and 4 bases at J, with 7 bases between the two ends. Written as DNA, the CDR3 is TGTGCCAGCAGCTTAGGGGGGCGAGAGACCCAGTACTTC. Translating it yields CASSLGGRETQYF. Combining the CDR3 with reference TRBV7-8 and TRBJ2-5 gives the whole variable domain GAGVSQSPRYKVAKRGQDVALRCDPISGHVSLFWYQQALGQGPEFLTYFQNEAQLDKSGLPSDRFFAERPEGSVSTLKIQRTQQEDSAVYLCASSLGGRETQYFGPGTRLLVL.

The chain combines TRBV30 with TRBJ2-3, with D possibly TRBD2 on 7 matching bases. CDR1 is GTSNPN and CDR2 is SVGIG in the germline V gene (reference sequence). Trimming pared 4 bases from V and 6 bases from J, leaving 14 bases between. CDR3 size: 13 residues. CDR3 sequence: CAWTRERGDTQYF. In nucleotides, the CDR3 is TGTGCCTGGACGCGGGAGAGGGGGGATACGCAGTATTTT.

The gene calls are TRBV30 and TRBJ2-7; 9 bases are shared with TRBD1. V shed 2 bases, J shed 5 bases, and the junction held 10 bases outside the gene matches. CDR3 length: 15 residues. CDR1 and CDR2 (germline): GTSNPN, SVGIG (reference sequence). The CDR3 spells CAWSPRTGVFDEQYF. The CDR3 DNA sequence: TGTGCCTGGAGTCCCCGGACAGGGGTGTTCGACGAGCAGTACTTC.

The chain links TRBV19 to TRBJ1-2, with a tentative D call TRBD1 (5 bases). Trimming cost V 5 bases and J 5 bases, with 12 bases left between them. CDR3 size: 13 residues. Germline assignment: CDR1 LNHDA and CDR2 SQIVND (reference sequence). CDR3 loop: CASSLGQGYGYTF. The CDR3, as DNA: TGTGCCAGTAGTCTTGGACAAGGATATGGCTACACCTTC.

In this sample, this clone turned up once. This chain joins TRBV19 and TRBJ2-2, with D possibly TRBD2 on 5 matching bases. The CDR3 covers 14 residues. Trimming removed 7 bases from V and 5 bases from J, with 14 bases in between. Per the germline V gene, CDR1 is LNHDA and CDR2 is SQIVND (reference sequence). The CDR3 reads CASTLAPVTGELFF. The CDR3 DNA is TGTGCCAGTACCCTAGCCCCAGTGACCGGGGAGCTGTTTTTT.

The chain couples TRBV9 to TRBJ2-2; tentatively, D is TRBD1 (5 bases). CDR1 SGDLS and CDR2 YYNGEE come from the germline V gene. The CDR3 totals 15 residues. V lost 1 base and J lost 7, with 14 bases in between. DNA for the CDR3: TGTGCCAGCAGCGTAACACCCAGGGTTAGCGGGGAGCTGTTTTTT. This encodes CASSVTPRVSGELFF. Looking up the rest from reference TRBV9 and TRBJ2-2 gives the full variable domain: DSGVTQTPKHLITATGQRVTLRCSPRSGDLSVYWYQQSLDQGLQFLIQYYNGEERAKGNILERFSAQQFPDLHSELNLSSLELGDSALYFCASSVTPRVSGELFFGEGSRLTVL.

This clone was seen just once. The chain couples TRBV25-1 to TRBJ1-2; 8 bases fit TRBD1. The germline gives CDR1 MGHDK, CDR2 SYGVNS. J lost 14 bases, V lost 2 bases, and 4 bases had no gene match. The CDR3 is made up of 11 amino acids. CDR3 bases: TGTGCCAGCAGTGAAGACAGGGGAATGACCTTC. This codes for CASSEDRGMTF.

In its sample, this clone was seen once. CDR3 region: CASSWVGVNYEQYF. CDR3 sequence (DNA): TGTGCCAGCAGTTGGGTGGGAGTCAACTACGAGCAGTACTTC. The chain has TRBV6-2 or TRBV6-3 and TRBJ2-7; D possibly corresponds to TRBD2 (5 bases). The CDR3 covers 14 residues. Germline CDR1 is MNHEY and CDR2 is SVGEGT. The V gene lost 4 bases and the J gene lost 3 bases, with 13 bases spanning the gap.

V and J are TRBV7-2 and TRBJ2-7; D is undetermined. V was cut by 1 base and J by 3 bases, with 13 bases left in between. The germline V gene encodes CDR1 SGHTA and CDR2 FQGNSA. The CDR3 has 15 amino acids. The CDR3: CASSLESKRSYEQYF. The CDR3 DNA reads TGTGCCAGCAGCTTAGAGTCGAAGCGTAGCTACGAGCAGTACTTC.

The J gene is TRBJ1-1, the V gene TRBV7-9; tentatively, D is TRBD1 (5 bases). This CDR3 comprises 15 residues. V lost 5 bases to trimming and J lost 1 base, with 14 bases between them. Germline CDR1 reads SEHNR; CDR2 reads FQNEAQ (reference sequence). The CDR3 reads CASSPLAGPNTEAFF. CDR3 bases: TGTGCCAGCAGCCCACTAGCAGGGCCGAACACTGAAGCTTTCTTT. The whole variable domain, remainder taken from reference TRBV7-9 and TRBJ1-1, is DTGVSQNPRHKITKRGQNVTFRCDPISEHNRLYWYRQTLGQGPEFLTYFQNEAQLEKSRLLSDRFSAERPKGSFSTLEIQRTEQGDSAMYLCASSPLAGPNTEAFFGQGTRLTVV.

Of note for this clone: This CDR3 is also generated by other DNA sequences in the sample. This chain links TRBV27 with TRBJ2-7; the match to TRBD2 covers 8 bases. Unmatched junction bases numbered 2, after V lost 5 bases and J lost 2 bases. This CDR3 spans 13 amino acids. Germline CDR1 reads MNHEY; CDR2 reads SMNVEV (reference sequence). CDR3 amino acids: CASSSGSPYEQYF. CDR3 DNA sequence: TGTGCCAGCAGTAGCGGGAGCCCCTACGAGCAGTACTTC.

This sequence joins TRBV13 and TRBJ2-5; TRBD2 is a possible D gene (7 bases). V lost 5 bases and J lost 5, with 15 bases in between. The CDR3 is 14 amino acids. From germline, CDR1 is PRHDT and CDR2 FYEKMQ (reference sequence). The DNA for the CDR3 is TGTGCCAGCAGCACGCGGGGGCCGGGGGAGACCCAGTACTTC. Translating it yields CASSTRGPGETQYF.